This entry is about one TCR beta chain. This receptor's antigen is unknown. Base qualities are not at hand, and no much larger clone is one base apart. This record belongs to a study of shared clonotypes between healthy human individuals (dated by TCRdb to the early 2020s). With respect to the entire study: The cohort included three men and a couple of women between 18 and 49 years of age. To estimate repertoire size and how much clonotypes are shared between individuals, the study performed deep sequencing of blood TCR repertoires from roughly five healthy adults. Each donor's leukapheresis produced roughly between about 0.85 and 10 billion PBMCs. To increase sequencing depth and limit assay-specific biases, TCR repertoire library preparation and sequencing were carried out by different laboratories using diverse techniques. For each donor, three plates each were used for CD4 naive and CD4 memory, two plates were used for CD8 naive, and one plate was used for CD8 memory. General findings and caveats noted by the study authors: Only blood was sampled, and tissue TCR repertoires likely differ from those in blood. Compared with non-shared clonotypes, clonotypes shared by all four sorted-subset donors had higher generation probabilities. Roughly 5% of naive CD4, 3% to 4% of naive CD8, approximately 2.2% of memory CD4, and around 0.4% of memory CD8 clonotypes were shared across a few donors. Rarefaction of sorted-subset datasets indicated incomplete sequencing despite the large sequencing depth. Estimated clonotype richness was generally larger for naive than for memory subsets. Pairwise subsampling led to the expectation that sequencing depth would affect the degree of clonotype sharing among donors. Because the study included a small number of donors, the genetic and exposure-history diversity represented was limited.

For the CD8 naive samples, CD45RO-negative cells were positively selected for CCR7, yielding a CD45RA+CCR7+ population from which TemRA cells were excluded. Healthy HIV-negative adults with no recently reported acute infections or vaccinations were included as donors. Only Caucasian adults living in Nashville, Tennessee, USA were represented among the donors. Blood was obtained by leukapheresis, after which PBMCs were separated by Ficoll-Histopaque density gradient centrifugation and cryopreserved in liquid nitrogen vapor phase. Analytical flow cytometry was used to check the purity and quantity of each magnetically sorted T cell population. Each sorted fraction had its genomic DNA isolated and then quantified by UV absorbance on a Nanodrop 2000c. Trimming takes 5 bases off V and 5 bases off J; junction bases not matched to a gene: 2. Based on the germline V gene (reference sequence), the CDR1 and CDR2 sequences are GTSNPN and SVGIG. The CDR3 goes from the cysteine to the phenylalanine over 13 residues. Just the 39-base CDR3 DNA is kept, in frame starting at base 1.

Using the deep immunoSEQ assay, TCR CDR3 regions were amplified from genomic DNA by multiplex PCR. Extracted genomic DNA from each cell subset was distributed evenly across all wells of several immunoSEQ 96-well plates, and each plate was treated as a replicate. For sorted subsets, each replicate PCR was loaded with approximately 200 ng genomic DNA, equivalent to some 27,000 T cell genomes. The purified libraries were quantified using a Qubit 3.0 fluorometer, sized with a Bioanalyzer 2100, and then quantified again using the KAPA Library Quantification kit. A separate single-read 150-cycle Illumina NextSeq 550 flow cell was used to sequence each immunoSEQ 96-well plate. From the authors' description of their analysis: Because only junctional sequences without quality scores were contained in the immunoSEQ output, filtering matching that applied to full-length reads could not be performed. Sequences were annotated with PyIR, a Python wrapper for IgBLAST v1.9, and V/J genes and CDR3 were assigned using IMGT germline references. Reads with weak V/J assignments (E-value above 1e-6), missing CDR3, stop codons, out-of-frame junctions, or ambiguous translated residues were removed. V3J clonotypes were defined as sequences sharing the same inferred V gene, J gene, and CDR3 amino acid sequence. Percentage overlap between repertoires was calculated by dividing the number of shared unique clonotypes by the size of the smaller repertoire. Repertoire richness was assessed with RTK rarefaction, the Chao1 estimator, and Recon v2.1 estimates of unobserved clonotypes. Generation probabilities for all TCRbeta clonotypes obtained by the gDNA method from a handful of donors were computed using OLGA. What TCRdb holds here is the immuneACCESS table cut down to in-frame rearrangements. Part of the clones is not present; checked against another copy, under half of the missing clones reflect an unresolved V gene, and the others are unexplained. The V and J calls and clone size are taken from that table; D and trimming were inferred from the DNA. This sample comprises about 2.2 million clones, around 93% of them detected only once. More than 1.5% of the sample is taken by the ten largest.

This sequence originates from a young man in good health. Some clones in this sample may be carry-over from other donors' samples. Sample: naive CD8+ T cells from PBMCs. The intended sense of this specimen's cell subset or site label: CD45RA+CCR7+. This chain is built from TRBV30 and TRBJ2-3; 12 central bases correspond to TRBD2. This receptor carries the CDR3 CAWWGLAGDTQYF. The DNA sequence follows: TGTGCCTGGTGGGGACTAGCGGGAGATACGCAGTATTTT.